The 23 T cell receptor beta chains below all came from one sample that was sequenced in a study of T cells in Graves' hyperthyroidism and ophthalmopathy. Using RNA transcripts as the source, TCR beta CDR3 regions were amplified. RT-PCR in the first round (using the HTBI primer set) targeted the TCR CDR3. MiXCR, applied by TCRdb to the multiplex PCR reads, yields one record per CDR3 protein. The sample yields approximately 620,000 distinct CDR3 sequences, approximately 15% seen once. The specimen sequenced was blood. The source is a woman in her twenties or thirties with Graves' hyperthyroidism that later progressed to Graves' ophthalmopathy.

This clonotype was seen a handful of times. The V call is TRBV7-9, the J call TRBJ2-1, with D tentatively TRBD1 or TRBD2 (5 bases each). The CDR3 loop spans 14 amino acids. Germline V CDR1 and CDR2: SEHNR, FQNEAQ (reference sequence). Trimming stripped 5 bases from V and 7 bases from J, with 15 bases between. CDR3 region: CASSIAGTRNEQFF. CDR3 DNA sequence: TGTGCCAGCAGCATCGCCGGGACCAGAAATGAGCAGTTCTTC.

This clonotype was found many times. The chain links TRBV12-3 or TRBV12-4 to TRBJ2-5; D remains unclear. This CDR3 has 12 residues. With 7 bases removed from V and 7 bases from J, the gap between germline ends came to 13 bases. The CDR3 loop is CASTTRPGTQYF. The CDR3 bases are TGTGCCAGCACCACCCGCCCCGGGACCCAGTACTTC.

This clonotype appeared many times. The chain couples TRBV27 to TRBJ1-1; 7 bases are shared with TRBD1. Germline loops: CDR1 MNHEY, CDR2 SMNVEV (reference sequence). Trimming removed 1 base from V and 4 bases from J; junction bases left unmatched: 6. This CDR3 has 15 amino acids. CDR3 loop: CASSLLQGGSTEAFF. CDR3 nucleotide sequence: TGTGCCAGCAGTTTATTGCAGGGGGGCAGCACTGAAGCTTTCTTT.

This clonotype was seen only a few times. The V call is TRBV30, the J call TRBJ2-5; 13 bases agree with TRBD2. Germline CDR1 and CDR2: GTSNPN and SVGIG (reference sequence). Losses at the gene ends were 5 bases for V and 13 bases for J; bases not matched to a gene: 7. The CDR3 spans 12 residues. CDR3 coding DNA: TGTGCCTGGCTTAGGACTAGCGGGAGTTGGTACTTC. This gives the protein CAWLRTSGSWYF.

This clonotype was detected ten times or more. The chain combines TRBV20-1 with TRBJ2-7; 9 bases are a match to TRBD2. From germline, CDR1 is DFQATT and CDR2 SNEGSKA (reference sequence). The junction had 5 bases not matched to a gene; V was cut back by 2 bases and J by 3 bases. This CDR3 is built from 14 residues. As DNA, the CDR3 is TGCAGTGCTAGAACCGGGACTAGCTTCTACGAGCAGTACTTC. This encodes CSARTGTSFYEQYF.

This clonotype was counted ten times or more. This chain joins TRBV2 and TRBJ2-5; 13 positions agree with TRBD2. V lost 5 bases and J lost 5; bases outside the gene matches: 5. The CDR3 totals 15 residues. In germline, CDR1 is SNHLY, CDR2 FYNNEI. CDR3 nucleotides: TGTGCCAGCAGTCGGACTAGCGGGAGTGCGGAGACCCAGTACTTC. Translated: CASSRTSGSAETQYF.

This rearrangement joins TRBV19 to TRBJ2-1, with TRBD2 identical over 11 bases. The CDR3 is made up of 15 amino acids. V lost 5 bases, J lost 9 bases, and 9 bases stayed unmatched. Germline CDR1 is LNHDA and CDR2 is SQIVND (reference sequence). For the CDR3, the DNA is TGTGCCAGTAGTTTAGCGGGAGGGACGTTGGCTGAGCAGTTCTTC. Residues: CASSLAGGTLAEQFF. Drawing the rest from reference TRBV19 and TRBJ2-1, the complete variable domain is DGGITQSPKYLFRKEGQNVTLSCEQNLNHDAMYWYRQDPGQGLRLIYYSQIVNDFQKGDIAEGYSVSREKKESFPLTVTSAQKNPTAFYLCASSLAGGTLAEQFFGPGTRLTVL.

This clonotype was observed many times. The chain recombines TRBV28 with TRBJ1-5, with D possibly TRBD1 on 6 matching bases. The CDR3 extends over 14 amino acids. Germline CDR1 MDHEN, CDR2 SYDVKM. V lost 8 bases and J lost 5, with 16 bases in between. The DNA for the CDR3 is TGTGCCAGCTCTATCTCCCACAGGGATCAGCCCCAGCATTTT. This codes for CASSISHRDQPQHF.

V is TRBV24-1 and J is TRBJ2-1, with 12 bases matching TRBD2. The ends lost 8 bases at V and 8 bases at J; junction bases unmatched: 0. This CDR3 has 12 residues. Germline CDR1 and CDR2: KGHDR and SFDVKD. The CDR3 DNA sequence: TGTGCCACCACTAGCGGGAGGGATGAGCAGTTCTTC. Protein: CATTSGRDEQFF.

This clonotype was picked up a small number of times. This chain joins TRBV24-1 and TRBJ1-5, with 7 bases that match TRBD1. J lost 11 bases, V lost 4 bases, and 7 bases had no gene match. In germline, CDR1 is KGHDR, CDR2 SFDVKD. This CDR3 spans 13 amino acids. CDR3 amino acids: CATSDGQVGTQHF. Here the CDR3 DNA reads TGTGCCACCAGTGACGGACAGGTCGGGACCCAGCATTTT.

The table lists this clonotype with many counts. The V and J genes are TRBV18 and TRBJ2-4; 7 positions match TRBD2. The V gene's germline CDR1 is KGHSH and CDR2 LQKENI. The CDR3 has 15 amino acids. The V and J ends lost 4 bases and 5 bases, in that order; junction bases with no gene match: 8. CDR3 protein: CASSRPGGLENIQYF. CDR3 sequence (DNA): TGTGCCAGCTCACGGCCGGGAGGATTGGAAAACATTCAGTACTTC.

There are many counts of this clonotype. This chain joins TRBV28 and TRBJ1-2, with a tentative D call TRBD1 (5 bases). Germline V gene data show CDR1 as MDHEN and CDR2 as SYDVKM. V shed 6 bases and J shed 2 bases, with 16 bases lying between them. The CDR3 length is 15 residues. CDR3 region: CASSPRDGRNYGYTF. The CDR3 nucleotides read TGTGCCAGCAGCCCCCGGGACGGACGGAACTATGGCTACACCTTC.

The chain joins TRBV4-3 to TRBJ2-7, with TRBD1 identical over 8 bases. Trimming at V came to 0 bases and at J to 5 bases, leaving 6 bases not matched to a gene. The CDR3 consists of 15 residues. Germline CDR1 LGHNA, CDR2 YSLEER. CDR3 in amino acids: CASSQERDRSNEQYF. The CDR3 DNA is TGCGCCAGCAGCCAAGAAAGGGACAGGAGTAACGAGCAGTACTTC.

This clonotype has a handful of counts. The CDR3 loop reads CASSPSPYGANVLTF. DNA of the CDR3: TGTGCCAGCAGCCCCTCCCCGTATGGGGCCAACGTCCTGACTTTC. The chain joins TRBV11-3 to TRBJ2-6; D gene ambiguous. Per the germline V gene, CDR1 is SGHNT and CDR2 is YENEEA. This CDR3 spans 15 amino acids. V was clipped by 5 bases and J by 3 bases, with 11 bases between them.

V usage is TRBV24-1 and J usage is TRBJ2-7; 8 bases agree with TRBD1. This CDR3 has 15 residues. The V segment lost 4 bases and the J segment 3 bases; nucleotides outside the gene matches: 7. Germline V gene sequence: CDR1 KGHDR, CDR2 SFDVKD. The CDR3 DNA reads TGTGCCACCAGTGACTCCGGGACAGGAGACTACGAGCAGTACTTC. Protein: CATSDSGTGDYEQYF.

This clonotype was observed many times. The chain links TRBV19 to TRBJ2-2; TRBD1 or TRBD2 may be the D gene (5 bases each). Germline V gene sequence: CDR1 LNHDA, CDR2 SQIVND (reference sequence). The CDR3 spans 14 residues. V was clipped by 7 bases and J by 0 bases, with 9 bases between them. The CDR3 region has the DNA TGTGCCAGTAATCAGGGACCGAACACCGGGGAGCTGTTTTTT. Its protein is CASNQGPNTGELFF.

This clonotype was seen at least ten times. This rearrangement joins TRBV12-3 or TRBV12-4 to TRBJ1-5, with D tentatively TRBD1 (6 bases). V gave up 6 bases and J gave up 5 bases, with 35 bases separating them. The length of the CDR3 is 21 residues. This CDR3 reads CASSNTGRRHMGSGAYQPQHF. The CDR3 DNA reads TGTGCCAGCAGCAATACAGGGCGTCGACACATGGGGAGTGGCGCCTATCAGCCCCAGCATTTT.

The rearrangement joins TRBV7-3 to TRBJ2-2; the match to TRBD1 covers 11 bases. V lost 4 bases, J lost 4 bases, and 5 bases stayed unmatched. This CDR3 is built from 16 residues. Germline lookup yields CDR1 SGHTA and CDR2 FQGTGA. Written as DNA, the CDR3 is TGTGCCAGCAGCTCGGGGACAGGGGGTCTCACCGGGGAGCTGTTTTTT. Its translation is CASSSGTGGLTGELFF.

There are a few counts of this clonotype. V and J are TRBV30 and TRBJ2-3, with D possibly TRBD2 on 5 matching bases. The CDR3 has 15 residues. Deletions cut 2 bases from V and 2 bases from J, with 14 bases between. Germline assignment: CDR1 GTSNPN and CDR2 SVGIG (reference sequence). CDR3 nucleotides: TGTGCCTGGAGTCTTTTAGCGTCCGACACAGATACGCAGTATTTT. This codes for CAWSLLASDTDTQYF.

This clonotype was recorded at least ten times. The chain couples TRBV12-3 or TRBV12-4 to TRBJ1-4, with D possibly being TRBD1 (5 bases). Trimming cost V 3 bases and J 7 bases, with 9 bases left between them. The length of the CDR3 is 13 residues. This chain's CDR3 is CASSLGELEKLFF. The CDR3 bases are TGTGCCAGCAGTTTGGGGGAGCTTGAAAAACTGTTTTTT.

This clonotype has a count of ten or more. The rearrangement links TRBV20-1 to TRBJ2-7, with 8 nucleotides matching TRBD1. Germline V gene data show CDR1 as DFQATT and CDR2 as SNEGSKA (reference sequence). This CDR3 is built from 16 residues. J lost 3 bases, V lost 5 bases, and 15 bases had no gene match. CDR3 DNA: TGCAGTGCTCGCATATTGAACCGACAGGGGTTCTACGAGCAGTACTTC. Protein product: CSARILNRQGFYEQYF.

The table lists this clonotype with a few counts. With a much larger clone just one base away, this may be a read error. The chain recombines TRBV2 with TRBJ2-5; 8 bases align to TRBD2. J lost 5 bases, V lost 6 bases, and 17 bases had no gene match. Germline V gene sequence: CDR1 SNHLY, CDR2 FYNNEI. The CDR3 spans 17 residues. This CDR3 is CASSIPQVGRAEETQYF. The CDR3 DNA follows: TGTGCCAGCAGCATCCCTCAGGTCGGGAGGGCCGAGGAGACCCAGTACTTC.

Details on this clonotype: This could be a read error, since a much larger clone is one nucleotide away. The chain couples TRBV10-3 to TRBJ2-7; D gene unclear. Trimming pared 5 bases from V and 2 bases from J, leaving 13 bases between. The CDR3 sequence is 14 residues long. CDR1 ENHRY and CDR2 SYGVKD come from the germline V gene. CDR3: CAISYEADAYEQYF. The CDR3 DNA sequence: TGTGCCATCAGTTACGAGGCAGACGCCTACGAGCAGTACTTC.